A selection of T cell receptor beta chains follows, all from one sample in a study of T-cell reconstitution after alpha-beta-depleted transplantation in children. Using its own MiXCR run on the PCR reads, TCRdb lists one record per CDR3 protein. The sample lists about 540,000 distinct CDR3 sequences, 15% to 20% occurring once. Source: PBMCs from the stem cell graft donor, taken from the stem cell graft. The origin of the receptors is a human donor who donated a stem cell graft to a child with acute lymphoblastic leukemia. The CDR3 runs from the conserved cysteine through the conserved F or W. A D gene is named only where the DNA matches it firmly. Clone size is shown for a subset of rows, as once, few, many or a class of expanded clone.

CDR3 protein: CASSPNGRDEIEQFF
CDR3 DNA: TGTGCCAGCAGTCCGAACGGGAGGGACGAAATTGAGCAGTTCTTC
J gene: TRBJ2-1
V gene: TRBV6-4
clone size: NA
D gene: TRBD2

CDR3 protein: CASSFLQANYGYTF
CDR3 DNA: TGCGCCAGCAGCTTTCTTCAGGCCAACTATGGCTACACCTTC
J gene: TRBJ1-2
V gene: TRBV5-1
clone size: few
D gene: NA

CDR3 protein: CASSLRAWGYGEQYF
CDR3 DNA: TGTGCCAGCAGTTTAAGGGCGTGGGGATATGGGGAGCAGTACTTC
J gene: TRBJ2-7
V gene: TRBV12-3/TRBV12-4
clone size: NA
D gene: NA

CDR3 protein: CASSRNGGREAYNEQFF
CDR3 DNA: TGCGCCAGCAGCCGAAACGGGGGCAGAGAAGCGTACAATGAGCAGTTCTTC
J gene: TRBJ2-1
V gene: TRBV5-1
clone size: few
D gene: NA

CDR3 protein: CASSPTTSGAKNIQYF
CDR3 DNA: TGTGCCAGCAGCCCTACGACTAGCGGGGCTAAAAACATTCAGTACTTC
J gene: TRBJ2-4
V gene: TRBV7-9
clone size: NA
D gene: TRBD2

CDR3 protein: CASSARDRGLSTDTQYF
CDR3 DNA: TGTGCCAGCAGCGCTAGGGACAGGGGTCTTAGCACAGATACGCAGTATTTT
J gene: TRBJ2-3
V gene: TRBV5-4
clone size: NA
D gene: TRBD1

CDR3 protein: CASSLGQAPGANVLTF
CDR3 DNA: TGTGCCAGCAGCTTGGGACAGGCCCCTGGGGCCAACGTCCTGACTTTC
J gene: TRBJ2-6
V gene: TRBV7-9
clone size: NA
D gene: TRBD1

CDR3 protein: CASSPRLGGRNTGELFF
CDR3 DNA: TGTGCCAGCAGCCCCCGCCTCGGCGGGAGGAACACCGGGGAGCTGTTTTTT
J gene: TRBJ2-2
V gene: TRBV11-2
clone size: NA
D gene: TRBD2

CDR3 protein: CATSDSSVVGHEQFF
CDR3 DNA: TGTGCCACCAGTGACTCTAGCGTTGTCGGGCATGAGCAGTTCTTC
J gene: TRBJ2-1
V gene: TRBV24-1
clone size: few
D gene: NA

CDR3 protein: CSARLDPYGYTF
CDR3 DNA: TGCAGTGCTAGATTAGACCCCTATGGCTACACCTTC
J gene: TRBJ1-2
V gene: TRBV20-1
clone size: NA
D gene: NA

CDR3 protein: CSALERLAGRPYEQYF
CDR3 DNA: TGCAGTGCTCTCGAACGACTAGCGGGGCGACCCTACGAGCAGTACTTC
J gene: TRBJ2-7
V gene: TRBV20-1
clone size: NA
D gene: TRBD2

CDR3 protein: CASRLGVYYNEKLFF
CDR3 DNA: TGTGCCAGCAGGCTGGGCGTCTATTATAATGAAAAACTGTTTTTT
J gene: TRBJ1-4
V gene: TRBV12-3/TRBV12-4
clone size: few
D gene: NA

CDR3 protein: CASSYSTSVEETQYF
CDR3 DNA: TGTGCCAGCAGTTACTCGACTAGCGTAGAAGAGACCCAGTACTTC
J gene: TRBJ2-5
V gene: TRBV6-5
clone size: few
D gene: TRBD2

CDR3 protein: CASSLAERDPYEQYF
CDR3 DNA: TGCGCCAGCAGCTTGGCCGAGAGAGATCCCTACGAGCAGTACTTC
J gene: TRBJ2-7
V gene: TRBV5-1
clone size: NA
D gene: NA

CDR3 protein: CASSPPAKYNEQFF
CDR3 DNA: TGCGCCAGCAGCCCCCCCGCGAAGTACAATGAGCAGTTCTTC
J gene: TRBJ2-1
V gene: TRBV5-1
clone size: NA
D gene: NA

CDR3 protein: CASSYYQGAYSGYTF
CDR3 DNA: TGTGCCAGCAGTTACTATCAGGGGGCGTACTCTGGCTACACCTTC
J gene: TRBJ1-2
V gene: TRBV6-5
clone size: few
D gene: TRBD1

CDR3 protein: CAIRFRDTSDSPLHF
CDR3 DNA: TGTGCCATCAGGTTCCGGGACACAAGTGATTCACCCCTCCACTTT
J gene: TRBJ1-6
V gene: TRBV10-3
clone size: few
D gene: NA

CDR3 protein: CASGEGNFKPGQGISYEQYF
CDR3 DNA: TGCGCCAGCGGGGAGGGGAATTTTAAACCGGGACAGGGGATTTCCTACGAGCAGTACTTC
J gene: TRBJ2-7
V gene: TRBV5-1
clone size: NA
D gene: TRBD1

CDR3 protein: CASRWDGGLPQHF
CDR3 DNA: TGTGCCAGCAGATGGGACGGCGGCCTACCCCAGCATTTT
J gene: TRBJ1-5
V gene: TRBV6-6
clone size: NA
D gene: NA

CDR3 protein: CASSDTSEEYF
CDR3 DNA: TGTGCCAGCAGTGATACTAGTGAAGAGTACTTC
J gene: TRBJ2-5
V gene: TRBV2
clone size: few
D gene: NA

CDR3 protein: CSVYPPGHSEAFF
CDR3 DNA: TGCAGCGTGTATCCCCCGGGACACTCTGAAGCTTTCTTT
J gene: TRBJ1-1
V gene: TRBV29-1
clone size: many
D gene: NA

CDR3 protein: CASSPIGHEQYF
CDR3 DNA: TGCGCCAGCAGCCCCATTGGACACGAGCAGTACTTC
J gene: TRBJ2-7
V gene: TRBV5-1
clone size: NA
D gene: NA

CDR3 protein: CSAIFGGEQFF
CDR3 DNA: TGCAGTGCTATTTTCGGAGGTGAGCAGTTCTTC
J gene: TRBJ2-1
V gene: TRBV20-1
clone size: NA
D gene: NA

CDR3 protein: CSAREASEQFF
CDR3 DNA: TGCAGTGCTAGAGAAGCTAGTGAGCAGTTCTTC
J gene: TRBJ2-1
V gene: TRBV20-1
clone size: NA
D gene: NA

CDR3 protein: CASTINTEAFF
CDR3 DNA: TGCGCCAGCACTATTAACACTGAAGCTTTCTTT
J gene: TRBJ1-1
V gene: TRBV5-1
clone size: few
D gene: NA

CDR3 protein: CSARARAQETQYF
CDR3 DNA: TGCAGTGCTAGAGCCAGGGCTCAAGAGACCCAGTACTTC
J gene: TRBJ2-5
V gene: TRBV20-1
clone size: NA
D gene: NA

CDR3 protein: CASSIRASGATHYEQYF
CDR3 DNA: TGTGCCAGTAGTATTCGGGCAAGCGGGGCTACCCATTACGAGCAGTACTTC
J gene: TRBJ2-7
V gene: TRBV19
clone size: few
D gene: TRBD2

CDR3 protein: CASSSPQGRPWEDEQFF
CDR3 DNA: TGTGCCAGCAGCTCACCTCAGGGTCGGCCATGGGAGGATGAGCAGTTCTTC
J gene: TRBJ2-1
V gene: TRBV11-1
clone size: few
D gene: NA

CDR3 protein: CASSFLRGGYTF
CDR3 DNA: TGTGCCAGCAGCTTCTTGAGGGGAGGCTACACCTTC
J gene: TRBJ1-2
V gene: TRBV7-8
clone size: few
D gene: NA

CDR3 protein: CASSYKDRGRDNQPQHF
CDR3 DNA: TGTGCCAGCAGTTATAAGGACAGGGGAAGGGACAATCAGCCCCAGCATTTT
J gene: TRBJ1-5
V gene: TRBV6-5
clone size: few
D gene: TRBD1

CDR3 protein: CATTDRGPGMNTEAFF
CDR3 DNA: TGTGCCACCACCGACAGGGGGCCGGGCATGAACACTGAAGCTTTCTTT
J gene: TRBJ1-1
V gene: TRBV10-3
clone size: few
D gene: TRBD1

CDR3 protein: CASGLDSRESYEQYF
CDR3 DNA: TGCGCCAGCGGCCTCGATTCGAGGGAGTCCTACGAGCAGTACTTC
J gene: TRBJ2-7
V gene: TRBV5-1
clone size: NA
D gene: NA

CDR3 protein: CASSQDMTGRGETQYF
CDR3 DNA: TGTGCCAGCAGCCAAGATATGACGGGGCGAGGGGAGACCCAGTACTTC
J gene: TRBJ2-5
V gene: TRBV14
clone size: NA
D gene: NA

CDR3 protein: CASSWTEMNTEAFF
CDR3 DNA: TGTGCCAGCAGTTGGACAGAGATGAACACTGAAGCTTTCTTT
J gene: TRBJ1-1
V gene: TRBV12-3/TRBV12-4
clone size: few
D gene: NA

CDR3 protein: CASSVRDRSSGEQYF
CDR3 DNA: TGTGCCAGCAGCGTAAGAGATCGTTCCTCTGGCGAGCAGTACTTC
J gene: TRBJ2-7
V gene: TRBV9
clone size: NA
D gene: NA

CDR3 protein: CASSLVARAPQETQYF
CDR3 DNA: TGCGCCAGCAGCTTGGTAGCGCGAGCGCCGCAAGAGACCCAGTACTTC
J gene: TRBJ2-5
V gene: TRBV5-1
clone size: few
D gene: NA

CDR3 protein: CASSLGQASTGELFF
CDR3 DNA: TGCGCCAGCAGCTTGGGACAGGCTTCCACCGGGGAGCTGTTTTTT
J gene: TRBJ2-2
V gene: TRBV5-1
clone size: few
D gene: NA

CDR3 protein: CSVAGTESNQPQHF
CDR3 DNA: TGCAGCGTTGCCGGGACAGAAAGCAATCAGCCCCAGCATTTT
J gene: TRBJ1-5
V gene: TRBV29-1
clone size: NA
D gene: TRBD1

CDR3 protein: CATSRERDRATNEQFF
CDR3 DNA: TGTGCCACCAGCAGAGAAAGGGACAGGGCCACCAATGAGCAGTTCTTC
J gene: TRBJ2-1
V gene: TRBV15
clone size: NA
D gene: TRBD1

CDR3 protein: CASSLTGAVGWETQYF
CDR3 DNA: TGCGCCAGCAGCTTGACAGGGGCAGTCGGCTGGGAGACCCAGTACTTC
J gene: TRBJ2-5
V gene: TRBV5-1
clone size: few
D gene: TRBD1

CDR3 protein: CASSSPTSFSYEQYF
CDR3 DNA: TGTGCCAGCAGCTCACCAACCAGTTTCTCCTACGAGCAGTACTTC
J gene: TRBJ2-7
V gene: TRBV7-2
clone size: NA
D gene: NA

CDR3 protein: CASEARGSNQPQHF
CDR3 DNA: TGTGCCAGCGAGGCCAGAGGGAGCAATCAGCCCCAGCATTTT
J gene: TRBJ1-5
V gene: TRBV13
clone size: NA
D gene: NA

CDR3 protein: CASSLRGVLLDGYTF
CDR3 DNA: TGCGCCAGCAGCTTGCGGGGGGTACTCCTGGATGGCTACACCTTC
J gene: TRBJ1-2
V gene: TRBV5-1
clone size: few
D gene: NA

CDR3 protein: CASSPPTLAGGGNEQFF
CDR3 DNA: TGCGCCAGCAGCCCTCCAACCCTTGCGGGAGGAGGAAATGAGCAGTTCTTC
J gene: TRBJ2-1
V gene: TRBV5-1
clone size: few
D gene: TRBD2

CDR3 protein: CASRNSYEQYF
CDR3 DNA: TGTGCCAGCAGAAACAGCTACGAGCAGTACTTC
J gene: TRBJ2-7
V gene: TRBV2
clone size: few
D gene: NA